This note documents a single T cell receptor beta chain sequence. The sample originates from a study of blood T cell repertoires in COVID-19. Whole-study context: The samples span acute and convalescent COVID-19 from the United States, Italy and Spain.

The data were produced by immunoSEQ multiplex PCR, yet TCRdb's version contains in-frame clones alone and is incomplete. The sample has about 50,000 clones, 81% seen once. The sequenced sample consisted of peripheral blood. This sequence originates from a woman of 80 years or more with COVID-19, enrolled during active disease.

CDR3 bases: TGTGCCAGCAGCAAACTAGCGGGTACCTACAATGAGCAGTTCTTC. Translation: CASSKLAGTYNEQFF. The chain couples TRBV11-2 to TRBJ2-1, with TRBD2 matching over 9 bases. V shed 5 bases, J shed 2 bases, and the junction held 4 bases outside the gene matches. Germline CDR1 and CDR2: SGHAT and FQNNGV. The CDR3 loop spans 15 amino acids.